These 14 T cell receptor beta chains originate from one sample sequenced in a study of cytomegalovirus exposure and HLA in healthy donors. The PCR made use of 60 Vbeta and 13 Jbeta primers. Some clones are missing from TCRdb's copy, which holds only in-frame ones; the method was immunoSEQ multiplex PCR. Counted here are fewer than 200,000 clones, 80% occurring once; the ten biggest clones make up 0.65% to 0.75%. Sequencing was carried out using PBMCs. Source of these receptors: a boy younger than 18 in good health and CMV-seronegative.

This clone was seen more than once but under ten times. J is TRBJ1-1 and V is TRBV27; D perhaps matches TRBD1 (5 bases). The length of the CDR3 is 15 residues. In germline, CDR1 is MNHEY, CDR2 SMNVEV (reference sequence). Trimming took off 3 bases at V and 2 bases at J, with 13 bases between the two ends. The CDR3 coding sequence is TGTGCCAGCAGTTTCTCGAGCGGGGCTAACACTGAAGCTTTCTTT. Its protein is CASSFSSGANTEAFF.

This clone was counted once. This chain links TRBV7-2 with TRBJ1-5; D possibly corresponds to TRBD1 (5 bases). Germline-derived CDR1 and CDR2 are SGHTA and FQGNSA. Trimming cost V 1 base and J 6 bases, with 19 bases left between them. The CDR3 is 17 amino acids. This CDR3 is CASSLEEGRGWAQPQHF. Here the CDR3 DNA reads TGTGCCAGCAGCTTAGAGGAAGGGAGGGGATGGGCTCAGCCCCAGCATTTT.

The chain recombines TRBV7-9 with TRBJ2-5; D ambiguous. Per germline, CDR1 SEHNR and CDR2 FQNEAQ (reference sequence). V dropped 5 bases and J dropped 7 bases, with 14 bases sitting between them. CDR3 length: 13 amino acids. Written as DNA, the CDR3 is TGTGCCAGCAGCCCGCCCCTGGTGGCGACCCAGTACTTC. Protein sequence: CASSPPLVATQYF.

The chain uses TRBV18 and TRBJ1-5, with 7 bases aligning to TRBD1. This CDR3 spans 17 amino acids. V shed 3 bases, J shed 3 bases, and the junction held 11 bases outside the gene matches. Germline CDR1 and CDR2: KGHSH and LQKENI. CDR3 in DNA: TGTGCCAGCTCACCCCGGCCAGGGGGAGAAAACAATCAGCCCCAGCATTTT. This gives the protein CASSPRPGGENNQPQHF.

The chain links TRBV7-3 to TRBJ2-6; maybe TRBD1 (5 bases). CDR1 is SGHTA, CDR2 FQGTGA, per germline. V lost 5 bases, J lost 2 bases, and 10 bases lay in between. The CDR3 loop spans 15 amino acids. For the CDR3, the DNA is TGTGCCAGCAGCCAGGGCAGAACTGGGGCCAACGTCCTGACTTTC. Translation gives CASSQGRTGANVLTF.

A note on this clone: Germline is not matched at one junction end, which may reflect a read error. The DNA of the CDR3 is TGCGCCAGCAGCCAAGATGGGGCAGGGTACACCGGGGAGCTGTTTTTT. Residues: CASSQDGAGYTGELFF. This chain connects TRBV7-2 to TRBJ2-2, with a weak D call TRBD1 (5 bases). In germline, CDR1 is SGHTA, CDR2 FQGNSA. This CDR3 region has 16 residues.

This chain links TRBV4-2 with TRBJ1-6, with D unresolved. Germline assignment: CDR1 LGHNA and CDR2 YNFKEQ. The V gene lost 0 bases and the J gene lost 8 bases, with 5 bases spanning the gap. The CDR3 loop spans 13 amino acids. The CDR3 coding sequence is TGTGCCAGCAGCCAAGAGGCATATTCACCCCTCCACTTT. Translation gives CASSQEAYSPLHF.

The rearrangement links TRBV6-1 to TRBJ1-6; tentatively, D is TRBD1 (5 bases). Trimming cost V 8 bases and J 6 bases, with 11 bases left between them. From germline, CDR1 is MNHNS and CDR2 SASEGT. The CDR3 is made up of 13 amino acids. The CDR3 DNA sequence: TGTGCCAGCGGGGGACTGAGTAATTCACCCCTCCACTTT. Translation: CASGGLSNSPLHF.

The rearrangement uses TRBV30 and TRBJ2-1, with 10 bases fitting TRBD2. From germline, CDR1 is GTSNPN and CDR2 SVGIG (reference sequence). This CDR3 comprises 15 residues. V trimming: 2 bases; J trimming: 8 bases; junction bases outside the gene matches: 9. DNA of the CDR3: TGTGCCTGGAGTTTTCTAGCGGGAGCGACGGATGAGCAGTTCTTC. Its protein product is CAWSFLAGATDEQFF.

The chain joins TRBV13 to TRBJ1-6; D is possibly TRBD1 (6 bases). CDR1 is PRHDT, CDR2 FYEKMQ, per germline (reference sequence). Trimming took 5 bases from V and 10 from J, leaving 18 bases between them. This CDR3 contains 15 residues. CDR3 DNA: TGTGCCAGCAGCCTCACAGGGATCATAAAATCACCCCTCCACTTT. Amino acid sequence: CASSLTGIIKSPLHF.

This clone has just one count. CDR3 bases: TGTGCCGTCGAAGGGGTTATCGGTGATCAGCCCCAGCATTTT. Translated, it gives CAVEGVIGDQPQHF. The chain couples TRBV6-1 to TRBJ1-5; tentatively, D is TRBD1 (5 bases). The CDR3 loop spans 14 amino acids. Trimming cost V 11 bases and J 5 bases, with 19 bases left between them. The germline CDR1 and CDR2 sequences are MNHNS and SASEGT.

This rearrangement joins TRBV7-2 to TRBJ1-5, with D perhaps TRBD1 (5 bases). The CDR3 covers 14 residues. Germline CDR1 is SGHTA and CDR2 is FQGNSA. V lost 1 base to trimming and J lost 7 bases, with 11 bases between them. CDR3 sequence reads: CASSLGQFPQPQHF. The CDR3 region has the DNA TGTGCCAGCAGCTTAGGACAGTTCCCCCAGCCCCAGCATTTT.

The J gene is TRBJ2-1, the V gene TRBV6-1, with 8 bases identical to TRBD2. The V gene's germline CDR1 is MNHNS and CDR2 SASEGT. There are 16 residues in the CDR3. V was clipped by 4 bases and J by 5 bases; unmatched bases: 10. The CDR3, as DNA: TGTGCCAGCAGTGCCTCTAAGGCGGGGGGAAACAATGAGCAGTTCTTC. Encoded protein: CASSASKAGGNNEQFF.

This clone was detected a few times. V gene TRBV4-3 combines with J gene TRBJ1-2; D is uncertain. Trimming took off 0 bases at V and 1 base at J, with 9 bases between the two ends. The germline gives CDR1 LGHNA, CDR2 YSLEER. The CDR3 spans 15 residues. CDR3 coding DNA: TGCGCCAGCAGCCAAGATAGAGGTTTTAACTATGGCTACACCTTC. Translated: CASSQDRGFNYGYTF.